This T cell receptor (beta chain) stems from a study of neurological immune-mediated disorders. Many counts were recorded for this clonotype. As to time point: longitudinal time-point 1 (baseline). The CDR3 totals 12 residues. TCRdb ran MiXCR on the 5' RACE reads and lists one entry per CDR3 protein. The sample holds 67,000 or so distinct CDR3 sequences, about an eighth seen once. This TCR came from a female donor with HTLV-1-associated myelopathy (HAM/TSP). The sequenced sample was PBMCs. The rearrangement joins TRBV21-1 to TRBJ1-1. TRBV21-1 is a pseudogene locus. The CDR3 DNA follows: TGTGCCACCCCGCCACGAGACCGAAAAGCTTTCTTT. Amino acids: CATPPRDRKAFF.